This TCR beta chain is drawn from a study of human T cells and chemical hapten exposure. Study conclusions and caveats: Controls formed significantly fewer large CDR3 similarity clusters than expanded TCRs did.

Concerning this clonotype: The antigen is undetermined.

Sample time point: pre-sensitization, week 0. Indicated treatment: therapeutic diphenylcyclopropenone sensitization with weekly scalp DPC. The study drew its donors from alopecia patients who were 18 to 70 years old and suitable for DPC. TCRdb itself ran the RACE reads through MiXCR, one entry per CDR3 protein. The data show some 59,000 distinct CDR3 sequences, with approximately 10% seen just once and approximately 4% held by the top ten. The CDR3 spans 12 residues. V was clipped by 7 bases and J by 6 bases, with 11 bases between them. Germline CDR1 reads MGHDK; CDR2 reads SYGVNS. This sequence joins TRBV25-1 and TRBJ2-3; D is undetermined. The source of this sequence is a woman in her 40s with alopecia areata. Some clones in this sample may be carry-over from other donors' samples. The sample consisted of whole blood, taken in connection with sensitization to the hapten diphenylcyclopropenone (DPC). CDR3 region: CASMASYDTQYF. In DNA, the CDR3 is TGTGCCAGCATGGCCAGTTACGATACGCAGTATTTT.